This entry features one T cell receptor (beta chain) sequence. The CDR3 consists of 16 residues. The V and J ends lost 0 bases and 5 bases, in that order; junction bases with no gene match: 9. CDR1 is LGHNA and CDR2 is YSLEER in the germline V gene. This record belongs to a study of technical replicates of blood from a few donors. Clones were sequenced by immunoSEQ multiplex PCR, and TCRdb holds only the in-frame ones, with some missing. This repertoire shows some 74,000 clones, over 85% found once; its top ten account for approximately 0.4%. The J gene is TRBJ1-2, the V gene TRBV4-3; 7 nucleotides align to TRBD1. The material sequenced was T cells isolated from PBMCs. The source of this sequence is a human donor in good health. The CDR3 loop reads CASSQENYGTAYGYTF. In DNA, the CDR3 is TGCGCCAGCAGCCAAGAAAATTACGGGACAGCGTATGGCTACACCTTC.